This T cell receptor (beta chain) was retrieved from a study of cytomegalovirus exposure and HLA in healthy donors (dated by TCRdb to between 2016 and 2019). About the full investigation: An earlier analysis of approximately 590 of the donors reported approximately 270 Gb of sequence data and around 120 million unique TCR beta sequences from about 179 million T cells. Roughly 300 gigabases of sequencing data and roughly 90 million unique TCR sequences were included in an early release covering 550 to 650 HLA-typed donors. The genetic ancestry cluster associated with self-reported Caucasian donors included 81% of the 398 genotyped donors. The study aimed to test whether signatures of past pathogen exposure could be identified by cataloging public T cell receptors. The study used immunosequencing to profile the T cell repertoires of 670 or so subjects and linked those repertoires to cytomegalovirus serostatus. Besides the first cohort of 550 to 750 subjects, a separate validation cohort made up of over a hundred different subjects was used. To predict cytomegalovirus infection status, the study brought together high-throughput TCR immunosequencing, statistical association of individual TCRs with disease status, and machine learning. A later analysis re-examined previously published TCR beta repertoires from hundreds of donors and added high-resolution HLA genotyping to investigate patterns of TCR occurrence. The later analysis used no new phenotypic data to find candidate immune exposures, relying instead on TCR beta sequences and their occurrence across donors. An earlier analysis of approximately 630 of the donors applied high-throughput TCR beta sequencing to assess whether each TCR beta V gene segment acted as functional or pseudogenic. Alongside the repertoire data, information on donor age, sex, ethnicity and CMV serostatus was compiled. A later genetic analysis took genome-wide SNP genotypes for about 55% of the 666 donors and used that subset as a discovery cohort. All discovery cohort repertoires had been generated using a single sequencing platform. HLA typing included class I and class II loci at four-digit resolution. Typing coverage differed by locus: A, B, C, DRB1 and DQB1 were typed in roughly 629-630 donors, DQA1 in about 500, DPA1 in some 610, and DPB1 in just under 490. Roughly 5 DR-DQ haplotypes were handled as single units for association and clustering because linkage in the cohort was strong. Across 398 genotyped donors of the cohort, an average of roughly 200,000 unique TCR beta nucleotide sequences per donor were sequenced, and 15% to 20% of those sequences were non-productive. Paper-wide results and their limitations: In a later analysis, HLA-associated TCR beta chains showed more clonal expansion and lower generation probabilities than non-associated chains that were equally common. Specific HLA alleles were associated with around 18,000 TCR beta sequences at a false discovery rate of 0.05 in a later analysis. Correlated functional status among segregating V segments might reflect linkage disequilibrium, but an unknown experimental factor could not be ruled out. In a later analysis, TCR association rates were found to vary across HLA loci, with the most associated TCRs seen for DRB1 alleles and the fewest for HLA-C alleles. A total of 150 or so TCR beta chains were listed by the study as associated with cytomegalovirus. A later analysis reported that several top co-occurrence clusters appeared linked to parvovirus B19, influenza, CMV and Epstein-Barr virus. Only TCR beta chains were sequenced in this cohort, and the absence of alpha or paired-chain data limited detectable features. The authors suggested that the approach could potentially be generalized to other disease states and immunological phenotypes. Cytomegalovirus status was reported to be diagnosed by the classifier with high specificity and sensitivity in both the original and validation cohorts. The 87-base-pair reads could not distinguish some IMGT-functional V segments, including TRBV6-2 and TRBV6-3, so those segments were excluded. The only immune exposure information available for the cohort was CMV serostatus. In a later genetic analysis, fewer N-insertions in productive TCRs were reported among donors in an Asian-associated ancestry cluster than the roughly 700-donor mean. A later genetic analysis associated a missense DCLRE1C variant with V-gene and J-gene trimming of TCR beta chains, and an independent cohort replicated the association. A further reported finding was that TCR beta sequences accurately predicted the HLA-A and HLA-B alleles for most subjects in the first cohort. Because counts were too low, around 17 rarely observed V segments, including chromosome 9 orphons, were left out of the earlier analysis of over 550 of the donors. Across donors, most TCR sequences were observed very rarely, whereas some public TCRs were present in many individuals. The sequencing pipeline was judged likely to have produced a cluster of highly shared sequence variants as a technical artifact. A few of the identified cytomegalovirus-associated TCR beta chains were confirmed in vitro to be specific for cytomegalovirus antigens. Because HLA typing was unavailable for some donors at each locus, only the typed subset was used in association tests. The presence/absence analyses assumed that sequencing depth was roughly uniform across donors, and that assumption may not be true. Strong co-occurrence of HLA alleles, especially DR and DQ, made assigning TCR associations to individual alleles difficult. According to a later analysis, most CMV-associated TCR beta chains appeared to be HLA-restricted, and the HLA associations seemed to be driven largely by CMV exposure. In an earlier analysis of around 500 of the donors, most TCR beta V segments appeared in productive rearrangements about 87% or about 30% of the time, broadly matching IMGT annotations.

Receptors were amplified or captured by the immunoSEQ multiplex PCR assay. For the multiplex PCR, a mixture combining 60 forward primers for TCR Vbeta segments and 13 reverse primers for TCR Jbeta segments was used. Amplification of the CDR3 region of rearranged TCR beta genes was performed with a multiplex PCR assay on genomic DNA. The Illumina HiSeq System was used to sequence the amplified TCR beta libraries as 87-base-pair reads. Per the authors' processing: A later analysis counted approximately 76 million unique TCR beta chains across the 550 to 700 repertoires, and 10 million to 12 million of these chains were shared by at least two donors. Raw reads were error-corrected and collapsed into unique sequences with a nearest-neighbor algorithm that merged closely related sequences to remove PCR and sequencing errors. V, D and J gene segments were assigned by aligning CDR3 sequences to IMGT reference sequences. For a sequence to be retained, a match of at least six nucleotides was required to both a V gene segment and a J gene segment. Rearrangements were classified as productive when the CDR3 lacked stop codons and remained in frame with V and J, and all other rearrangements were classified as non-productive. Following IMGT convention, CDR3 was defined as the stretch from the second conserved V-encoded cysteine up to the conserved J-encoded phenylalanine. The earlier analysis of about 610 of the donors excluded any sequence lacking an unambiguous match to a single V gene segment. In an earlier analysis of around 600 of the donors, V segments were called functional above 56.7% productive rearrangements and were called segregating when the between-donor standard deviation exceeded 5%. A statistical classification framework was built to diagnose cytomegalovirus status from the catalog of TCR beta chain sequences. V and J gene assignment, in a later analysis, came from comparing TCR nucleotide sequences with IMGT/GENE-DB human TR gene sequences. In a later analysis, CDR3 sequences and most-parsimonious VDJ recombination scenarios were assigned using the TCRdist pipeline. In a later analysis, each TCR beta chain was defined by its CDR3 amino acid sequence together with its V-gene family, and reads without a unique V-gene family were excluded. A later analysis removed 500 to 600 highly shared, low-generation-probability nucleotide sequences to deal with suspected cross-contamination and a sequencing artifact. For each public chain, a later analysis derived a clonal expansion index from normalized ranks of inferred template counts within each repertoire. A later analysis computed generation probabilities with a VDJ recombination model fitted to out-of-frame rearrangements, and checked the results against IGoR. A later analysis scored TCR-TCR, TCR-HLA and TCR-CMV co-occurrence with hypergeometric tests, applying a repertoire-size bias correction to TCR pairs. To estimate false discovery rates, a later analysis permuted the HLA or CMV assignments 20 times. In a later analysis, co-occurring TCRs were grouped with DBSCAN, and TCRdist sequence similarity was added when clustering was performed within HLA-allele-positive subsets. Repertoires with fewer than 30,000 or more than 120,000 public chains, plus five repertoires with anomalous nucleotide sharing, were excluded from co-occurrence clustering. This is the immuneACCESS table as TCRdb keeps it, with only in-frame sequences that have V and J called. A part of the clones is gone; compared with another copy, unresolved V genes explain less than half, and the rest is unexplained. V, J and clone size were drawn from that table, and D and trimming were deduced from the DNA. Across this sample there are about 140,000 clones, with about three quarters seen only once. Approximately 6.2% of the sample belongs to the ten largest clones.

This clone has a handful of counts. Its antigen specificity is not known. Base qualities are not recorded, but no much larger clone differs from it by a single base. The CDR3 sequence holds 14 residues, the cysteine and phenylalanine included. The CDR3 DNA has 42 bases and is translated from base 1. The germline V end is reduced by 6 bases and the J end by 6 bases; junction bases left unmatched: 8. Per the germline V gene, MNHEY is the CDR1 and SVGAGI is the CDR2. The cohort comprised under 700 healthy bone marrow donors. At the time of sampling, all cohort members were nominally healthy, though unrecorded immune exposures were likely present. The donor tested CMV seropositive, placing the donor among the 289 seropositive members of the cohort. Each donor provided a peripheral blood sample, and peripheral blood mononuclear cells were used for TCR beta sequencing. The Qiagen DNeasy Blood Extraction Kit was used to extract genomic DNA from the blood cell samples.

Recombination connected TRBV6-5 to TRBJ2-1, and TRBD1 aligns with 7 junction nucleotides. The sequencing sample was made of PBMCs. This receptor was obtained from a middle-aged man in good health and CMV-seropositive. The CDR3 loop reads CASSRTGIPNEQFF. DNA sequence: TGTGCCAGCAGCCGGACAGGTATCCCCAATGAGCAGTTCTTC.